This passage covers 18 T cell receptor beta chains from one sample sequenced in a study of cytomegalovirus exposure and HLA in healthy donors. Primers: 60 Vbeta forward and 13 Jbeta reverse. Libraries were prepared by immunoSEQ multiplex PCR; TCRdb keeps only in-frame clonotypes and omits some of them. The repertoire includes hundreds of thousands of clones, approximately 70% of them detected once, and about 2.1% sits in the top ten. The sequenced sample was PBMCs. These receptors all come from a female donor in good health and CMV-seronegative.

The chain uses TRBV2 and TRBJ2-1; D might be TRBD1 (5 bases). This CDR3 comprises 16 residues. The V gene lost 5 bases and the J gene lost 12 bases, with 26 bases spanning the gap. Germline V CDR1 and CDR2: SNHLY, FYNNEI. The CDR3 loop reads CASSTVMSAGQGAQFF. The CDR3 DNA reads TGTGCCAGCAGTACCGTTATGTCGGCAGGGCAAGGGGCGCAGTTCTTC. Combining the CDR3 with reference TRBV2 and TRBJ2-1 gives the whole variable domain EPEVTQTPSHQVTQMGQEVILRCVPISNHLYFYWYRQILGQKVEFLVSFYNNEISEKSEIFDDQFSVERPDGSNFTLKIRSTKLEDSAMYFCASSTVMSAGQGAQFFGPGTRLTVL.

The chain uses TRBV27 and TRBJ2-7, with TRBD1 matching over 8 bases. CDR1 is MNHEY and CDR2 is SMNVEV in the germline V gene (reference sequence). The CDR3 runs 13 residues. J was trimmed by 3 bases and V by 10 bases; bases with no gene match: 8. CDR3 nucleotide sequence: TGTGCCACCGGACCAGGGGGCAACTACGAGCAGTACTTC. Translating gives CATGPGGNYEQYF.

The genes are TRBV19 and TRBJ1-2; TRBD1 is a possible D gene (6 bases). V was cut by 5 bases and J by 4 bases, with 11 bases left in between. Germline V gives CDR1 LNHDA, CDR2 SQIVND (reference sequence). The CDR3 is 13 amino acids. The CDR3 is CASSFRTAYGYTF. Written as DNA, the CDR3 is TGTGCCAGTAGTTTCCGGACAGCCTATGGCTACACCTTC.

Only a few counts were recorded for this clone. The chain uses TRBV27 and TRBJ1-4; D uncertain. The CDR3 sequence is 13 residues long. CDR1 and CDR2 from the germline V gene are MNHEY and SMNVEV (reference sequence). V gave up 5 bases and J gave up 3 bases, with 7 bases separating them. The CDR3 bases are TGTGCCAGCAGTCCGTCCCCTAATGAAAAACTGTTTTTT. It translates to CASSPSPNEKLFF.

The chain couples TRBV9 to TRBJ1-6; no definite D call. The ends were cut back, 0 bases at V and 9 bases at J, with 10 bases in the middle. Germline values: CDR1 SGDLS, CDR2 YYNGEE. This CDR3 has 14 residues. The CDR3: CASSVDGVFSPLHF. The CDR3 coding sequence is TGTGCCAGCAGCGTAGACGGGGTGTTTTCACCCCTCCACTTT.

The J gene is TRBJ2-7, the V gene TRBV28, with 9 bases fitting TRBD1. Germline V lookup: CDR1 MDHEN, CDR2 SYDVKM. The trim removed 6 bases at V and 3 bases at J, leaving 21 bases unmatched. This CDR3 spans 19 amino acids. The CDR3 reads CASSFSHVPIRQGVYEQYF. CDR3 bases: TGTGCCAGCAGCTTCAGTCATGTCCCGATTCGACAGGGGGTCTACGAGCAGTACTTC.

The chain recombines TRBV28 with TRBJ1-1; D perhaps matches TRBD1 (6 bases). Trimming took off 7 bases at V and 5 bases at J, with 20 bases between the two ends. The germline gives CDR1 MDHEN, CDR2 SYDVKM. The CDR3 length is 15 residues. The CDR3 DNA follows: TGTGCCAGCAAAGTTCTGGCCCTGCAGGGGACTGAAGCTTTCTTT. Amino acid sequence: CASKVLALQGTEAFF.

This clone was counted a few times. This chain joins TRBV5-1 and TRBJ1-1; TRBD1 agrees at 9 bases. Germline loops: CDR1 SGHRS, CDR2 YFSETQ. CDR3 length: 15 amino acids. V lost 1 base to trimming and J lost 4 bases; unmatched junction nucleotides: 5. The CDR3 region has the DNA TGCGCCAGCAGCTTGTGGGACAGGGACGGCACTGAAGCTTTCTTT. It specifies CASSLWDRDGTEAFF.

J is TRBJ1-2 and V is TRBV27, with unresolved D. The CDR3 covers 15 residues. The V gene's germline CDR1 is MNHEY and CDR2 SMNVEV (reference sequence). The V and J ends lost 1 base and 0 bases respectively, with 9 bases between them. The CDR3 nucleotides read TGTGCCAGCAGTTTATTCGGGGTTTCTAACTATGGCTACACCTTC. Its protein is CASSLFGVSNYGYTF.

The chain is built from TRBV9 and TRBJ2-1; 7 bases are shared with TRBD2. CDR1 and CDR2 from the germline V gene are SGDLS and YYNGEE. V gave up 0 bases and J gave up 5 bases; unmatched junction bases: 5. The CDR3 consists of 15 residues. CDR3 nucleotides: TGTGCCAGCAGCGTAGGCGGGAGCGCCAACAATGAGCAGTTCTTC. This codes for CASSVGGSANNEQFF.

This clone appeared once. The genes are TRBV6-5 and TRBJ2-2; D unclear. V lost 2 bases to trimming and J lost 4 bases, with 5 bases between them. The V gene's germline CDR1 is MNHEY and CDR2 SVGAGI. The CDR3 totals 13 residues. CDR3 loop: CASSYGLTGELFF. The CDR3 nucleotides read TGTGCCAGCAGTTACGGGCTCACCGGGGAGCTGTTTTTT.

The CDR3: CASSGGYGYEQYF. CDR3 DNA sequence: TGTGCCAGCAGTGGGGGGTATGGTTACGAGCAGTACTTC. The chain couples TRBV5-8 to TRBJ2-7; TRBD2 is a possible D gene (6 bases). From germline, CDR1 is SGHTS and CDR2 YDEGEE. The V gene lost 5 bases and the J gene lost 4 bases, with 13 bases spanning the gap. CDR3 length: 13 residues.

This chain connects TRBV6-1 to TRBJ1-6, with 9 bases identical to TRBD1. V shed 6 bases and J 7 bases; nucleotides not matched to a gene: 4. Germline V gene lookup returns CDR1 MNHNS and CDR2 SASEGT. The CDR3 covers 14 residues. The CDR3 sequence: CASRAGQGNSPLHF. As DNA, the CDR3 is TGTGCCAGCAGGGCGGGACAGGGAAATTCACCCCTCCACTTT.

The CDR3 here is CASSLGTGHQPQHF. The CDR3 nucleotides are TGTGCCAGCAGTTTAGGGACAGGGCACCAGCCCCAGCATTTT. The V call is TRBV28, the J call TRBJ1-5, with 9 bases matching TRBD1. Germline V gives CDR1 MDHEN, CDR2 SYDVKM. Unmatched junction bases numbered 3, after V lost 2 bases and J lost 7 bases. The length of the CDR3 is 14 residues. The full variable domain, in which reference TRBV28 and TRBJ1-5 provide the parts outside the CDR3, is DVKVTQSSRYLVKRTGEKVFLECVQDMDHENMFWYRQDPGLGLRLIYFSYDVKMKEKGDIPEGYSVSREKKERFSLILESASTNQTSMYLCASSLGTGHQPQHFGDGTRLSIL.

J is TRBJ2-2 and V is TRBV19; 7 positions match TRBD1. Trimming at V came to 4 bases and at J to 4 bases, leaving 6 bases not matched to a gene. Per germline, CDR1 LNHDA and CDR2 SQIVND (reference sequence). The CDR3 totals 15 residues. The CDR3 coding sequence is TGTGCCAGTAGTAGCCCGGGACAGCTCACCGGGGAGCTGTTTTTT. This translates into CASSSPGQLTGELFF.

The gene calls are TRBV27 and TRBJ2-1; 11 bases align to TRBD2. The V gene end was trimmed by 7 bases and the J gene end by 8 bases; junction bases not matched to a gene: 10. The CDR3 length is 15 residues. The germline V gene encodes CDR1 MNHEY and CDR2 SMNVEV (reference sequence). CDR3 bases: TGTGCCAGCATCAGACTAGCGGGAAGCATCTATGAGCAGTTCTTC. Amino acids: CASIRLAGSIYEQFF.

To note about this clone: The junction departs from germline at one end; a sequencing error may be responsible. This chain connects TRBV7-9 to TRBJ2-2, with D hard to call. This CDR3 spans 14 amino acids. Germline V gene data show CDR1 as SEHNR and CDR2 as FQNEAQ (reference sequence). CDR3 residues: CSSSLGRFSGELFF. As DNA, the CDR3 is TGTTCCAGCAGCTTAGGCAGGTTTTCCGGGGAGCTGTTTTTT. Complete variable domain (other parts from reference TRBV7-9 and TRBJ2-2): DTGVSQNPRHKITKRGQNVTFRCDPISEHNRLYWYRQTLGQGPEFLTYFQNEAQLEKSRLLSDRFSAERPKGSFSTLEIQRTEQGDSAMYLCSSSLGRFSGELFFGEGSRLTVL.

CDR3 amino acids: CASSAWDRGQGEQYF. The CDR3 DNA is TGTGCCAGCAGCGCCTGGGACAGGGGGCAAGGCGAGCAGTACTTC. The chain has TRBV25-1 and TRBJ2-7, with TRBD1 identical over 12 bases. The CDR3 runs to 15 residues. Germline-derived CDR1 and CDR2 are MGHDK and SYGVNS. V was clipped by 6 bases and J by 6 bases; unmatched bases: 9.